These 17 T cell receptor beta chains came from one sample sequenced in a study of neurological immune-mediated disorders. TCRdb recomputed calls from the 5' RACE reads with MiXCR, one row per CDR3 protein. Of about 50,000 distinct CDR3 sequences listed, 16% are singletons. The sequenced material came from PBMCs. The origin of the receptors is a man aged 55 to 70 in good health.

This clonotype was seen only once. The chain joins TRBV7-9 to TRBJ2-5; TRBD2 aligns across 9 bases. The last part of the DNA fits TRBJ2-7 better; the J call may be wrong. The CDR3 is 15 residues long. The germline V gene has CDR1 SEHNR and CDR2 FQNEAQ (reference sequence). CDR3 in amino acids: CASSSSGASSYEQYF. CDR3 sequence (DNA): TGTGCCAGCAGCTCTAGCGGGGCGAGCTCCTACGAGCAGTACTTC.

V and J are TRBV10-3 and TRBJ2-1; 8 nucleotides match TRBD2. Germline CDR1 is ENHRY and CDR2 is SYGVKD. V shed 3 bases, J shed 16 bases, and the junction held 14 bases outside the gene matches. The length of the CDR3 is 14 residues. The CDR3 loop reads CAISDFVTGTSAFF. The CDR3 DNA sequence: TGTGCCATCAGTGATTTTGTAACCGGGACTAGTGCTTTCTTC.

This clonotype was seen repeatedly, ten times or more. The chain has TRBV5-1 and TRBJ2-6; D unresolved. Between the trimmed V and J ends, which lost 5 bases and 0 bases, there was a span of 9 bases. There are 15 residues in the CDR3. The V gene's germline CDR1 is SGHRS and CDR2 YFSETQ. CDR3 coding DNA: TGCGCCAGCAGTTTCAGTGGCTCTGGGGCCAACGTCCTGACTTTC. Amino acids: CASSFSGSGANVLTF.

This clonotype was detected many times. The chain combines TRBV27 with TRBJ1-2; 9 nucleotides line up with TRBD1. The V gene's germline CDR1 is MNHEY and CDR2 SMNVEV (reference sequence). With V trimmed by 5 bases and J by 6 bases, 7 bases remained unmatched. This CDR3 spans 14 amino acids. The CDR3 bases are TGTGCCAGCAGTGCAATAACAGGGGGCGATGGCTACACCTTC. Translating gives CASSAITGGDGYTF.

The sample holds many counts of this clonotype. V usage is TRBV29-1 and J usage is TRBJ2-1; 9 bases align to TRBD1. J was trimmed by 8 bases and V by 7 bases; bases with no gene match: 18. Germline CDR1 is SQVTM and CDR2 is ANQGSEA. The CDR3 loop spans 16 amino acids. DNA of the CDR3: TGCAGCGCCATTCAACAGGGGGCGTGGGATTGGGATGAGCAGTTCTTC. Translation gives CSAIQQGAWDWDEQFF.

This clonotype was seen at least ten times. In DNA, the CDR3 is TGCAGTGCTAGCCCGAGGGGGCTCTATGGCTACACCTTC. Protein: CSASPRGLYGYTF. The rearrangement links TRBV20-1 to TRBJ1-2; 7 bases are a match to TRBD1. This CDR3 has 13 amino acids. J was trimmed by 4 bases and V by 3 bases; bases with no gene match: 5. Per germline, CDR1 DFQATT and CDR2 SNEGSKA (reference sequence).

This sequence joins TRBV29-1 and TRBJ2-7; D not resolved. Trimming removed 4 bases from V and 2 bases from J, with 6 bases in between. The CDR3 runs 11 residues. CDR1 SQVTM and CDR2 ANQGSEA come from the germline V gene. The CDR3 protein is CSVVGTYEQYF. CDR3 DNA sequence: TGCAGCGTTGTTGGGACCTACGAGCAGTACTTC.

V gene TRBV28 combines with J gene TRBJ2-3; TRBD2 matches 8 bases. The CDR3 has 16 amino acids. The germline gives CDR1 MDHEN, CDR2 SYDVKM. J gave up 0 bases and V 6 bases, and 8 bases lay outside the gene matches. CDR3 protein: CASSVSGAGSTDTQYF. CDR3 bases: TGTGCCAGCAGCGTTAGCGGGGCTGGTAGCACAGATACGCAGTATTTT. Full variable domain (outside the CDR3, taken from reference TRBV28 and TRBJ2-3): DVKVTQSSRYLVKRTGEKVFLECVQDMDHENMFWYRQDPGLGLRLIYFSYDVKMKEKGDIPEGYSVSREKKERFSLILESASTNQTSMYLCASSVSGAGSTDTQYFGPGTRLTVL.

Many counts were recorded for this clonotype. V is TRBV7-3 and J is TRBJ1-6, with TRBD1 matching over 7 bases. Germline CDR1 reads SGHTA; CDR2 reads FQGTGA. There are 15 residues in the CDR3. V lost 5 bases, J lost 7 bases, and 8 bases stayed unmatched. CDR3 in amino acids: CASSAGGGGNSPLHF. CDR3 coding DNA: TGTGCCAGCAGCGCAGGGGGGGGAGGCAATTCACCCCTCCACTTT.

This clonotype was counted ten times or more. V is TRBV5-1 and J is TRBJ1-5; D not resolved. V shed 4 bases and J shed 0 bases, with 14 bases lying between them. Germline V gene sequence: CDR1 SGHRS, CDR2 YFSETQ. The CDR3 sequence is 16 residues long. The CDR3 reads CASSLGPPSSNQPQHF. The CDR3 DNA is TGCGCCAGCAGCCTGGGCCCCCCAAGTAGCAATCAGCCCCAGCATTTT. Full variable domain (remainder filled in from reference TRBV5-1 and TRBJ1-5): KAGVTQTPRYLIKTRGQQVTLSCSPISGHRSVSWYQQTPGQGLQFLFEYFSETQRNKGNFPGRFSGRQFSNSRSEMNVSTLELGDSALYLCASSLGPPSSNQPQHFGDGTRLSIL.

This clonotype was recorded at least ten times. The rearrangement uses TRBV7-2 and TRBJ2-1, with D perhaps matching TRBD2 (6 bases). The CDR3 totals 14 residues. With 3 bases removed from V and 7 bases from J, the gap between germline ends came to 13 bases. Looked up from germline, CDR1 is SGHTA and CDR2 is FQGNSA. CDR3 region: CASSFDGSSNEQFF. The CDR3 nucleotides are TGTGCCAGCAGCTTCGACGGGAGCAGTAATGAGCAGTTCTTC.

The chain joins TRBV18 to TRBJ1-2, with unresolved D. Germline CDR1 and CDR2: KGHSH and LQKENI. The CDR3 consists of 13 residues. The V and J ends lost 2 bases and 2 bases respectively, with 6 bases between them. This CDR3 reads CASSPGMNYGYTF. The CDR3 DNA follows: TGTGCCAGCTCACCAGGGATGAACTATGGCTACACCTTC.

At least ten counts were recorded for this clonotype. This chain joins TRBV20-1 and TRBJ1-1; a weak D match, TRBD1 (5 bases). This CDR3 comprises 12 residues. Per the germline V gene, CDR1 is DFQATT and CDR2 is SNEGSKA (reference sequence). V was clipped by 7 bases and J by 1 base, with 10 bases between them. Here the CDR3 reads CSVKDRNTEAFF. The CDR3 DNA reads TGCAGTGTTAAAGACAGGAACACTGAAGCTTTCTTT.

This clonotype was seen ten or more times. V and J are TRBV5-1 and TRBJ1-1; the D gene is possibly TRBD1 (5 bases). This CDR3 is built from 15 residues. Germline V gene data show CDR1 as SGHRS and CDR2 as YFSETQ. V dropped 4 bases and J dropped 0 bases, with 13 bases sitting between them. CDR3 nucleotide sequence: TGCGCCAGCAGCCGCAGGGCGGGCATGAACACTGAAGCTTTCTTT. Translating it yields CASSRRAGMNTEAFF.

This chain connects TRBV6-2 or TRBV6-3 to TRBJ1-2; D not certain. Between the trimmed V and J ends, which lost 5 bases and 4 bases, there was a span of 8 bases. This CDR3 spans 12 amino acids. Germline CDR1 reads MNHEY; CDR2 reads SVGEGT. In DNA, the CDR3 is TGTGCCAGCAGTGAACCTTTCTATGGCTACACCTTC. Residues: CASSEPFYGYTF.

This clonotype was seen many times. The chain is built from TRBV20-1 and TRBJ2-7; tentative D call: TRBD2 (5 bases). Germline V CDR1 and CDR2: DFQATT, SNEGSKA (reference sequence). The CDR3 runs to 14 residues. V lost 6 bases to trimming and J lost 5 bases, with 20 bases between them. Here the CDR3 reads CSARRQVSGDEQYF. CDR3 DNA: TGCAGTGCAAGACGCCAGGTCTCCGGGGACGAGCAGTACTTC.

The chain employs TRBV7-9 and TRBJ2-7; 13 bases align to TRBD2. The J segment lost 2 bases and the V segment lost 5 bases, leaving 9 bases of the junction unmatched. CDR3 length: 17 amino acids. Germline CDR1 SEHNR, CDR2 FQNEAQ (reference sequence). The CDR3 spells CASSPTGGTSGAYEQYF. The CDR3 coding sequence is TGTGCCAGCAGCCCTACCGGAGGGACTAGCGGGGCCTACGAGCAGTACTTC.